These T cell receptor beta chains were read from a single sample in a study of T cell changes during pregnancy in multiple sclerosis. Sequencing was performed with immunoSEQ multiplex PCR; in TCRdb, only in-frame clones are kept and a portion is missing. In the table there are some 80,000 clones, roughly 96% of which are singletons. Sample: peripheral blood, taken in the second trimester of pregnancy. The receptors were gathered from a female donor with multiple sclerosis, enrolled in a pregnancy study. Each CDR3 is given with its conserved first and last residue. The order of the fields is D gene, clone size, V gene, J gene, CDR3 DNA, CDR3 protein. A D gene is named only where the DNA matches it firmly. Clone size appears in some rows only: once, few, many, or a class for an expanded clone.

TRBD1	-	TRBV5-4	TRBJ2-2	TGTGCCAGCAGCGGAGGACCCGGGACAGTGATCACCGGGGAGCTGTTTTTT	CASSGGPGTVITGELFF
-	-	TRBV7-9	TRBJ2-7	TGTGCCAGCAGCCCGTCGGGGGACCCCGTCGAGCAGTACTTC	CASSPSGDPVEQYF
-	once	TRBV18	TRBJ2-7	TGTGCCAGCTCACTTACGGGAGTTTACGAGCAGTACTTC	CASSLTGVYEQYF
TRBD1	-	TRBV4-3	TRBJ2-1	TGCGCCAGCAGCCCTTTTCCGACAGGGAACAATGAGCAGTTCTTC	CASSPFPTGNNEQFF
TRBD1	once	TRBV4-1	TRBJ1-4	TGCGCCAGCAGCCAAATAGGCCAGGGGGCGAGTAATGAAAAACTGTTTTTT	CASSQIGQGASNEKLFF
TRBD1	-	TRBV5-1	TRBJ1-2	TGCGCCAGCAGCTTGGAGGGGGCCTATGGCTACACCTTC	CASSLEGAYGYTF
-	-	TRBV20-1	TRBJ1-2	TGCAGTGCTAGAACAAATGGCTACACCTTC	CSARTNGYTF
-	-	TRBV10-1	TRBJ2-7	TGCGCCAGCACCCCGCAGCGGCGGGATAGGTACGAGCAGTACTTC	CASTPQRRDRYEQYF
-	-	TRBV28	TRBJ2-1	TGTGCCAGCAGCTCCCCCATGCGGACTTACTACAATGAGCAGTTCTTC	CASSSPMRTYYNEQFF
-	once	TRBV7-9	TRBJ2-2	TGTGCCAGCAGCACCGGGACTAACACCGGGGAGCTGTTTTTT	CASSTGTNTGELFF
TRBD2	-	TRBV6-1	TRBJ2-5	TGTGCCAGCAGTGAAGTAGCGGGGGCCCAAGAGACCCAGTACTTC	CASSEVAGAQETQYF
TRBD1	-	TRBV5-1	TRBJ1-1	TGCGCCAGCAGCCCCGCTCTCGGGACAGGGCACCCTGAAGCTTTCTTT	CASSPALGTGHPEAFF
-	-	TRBV27	TRBJ2-3	TGTGCCAGCAGTTCGCCGACAGGGACTAGCACAGATACGCAGTATTTT	CASSSPTGTSTDTQYF
-	-	TRBV11-2	TRBJ2-5	TGTGCCAGCAGCTATAAAGAGACCCAGTACTTC	CASSYKETQYF
TRBD1	-	TRBV13	TRBJ1-1	TGTGCCAGCAGCCCAAAGACAGGGGTACGGGTCACTGAAGCTTTCTTT	CASSPKTGVRVTEAFF
-	-	TRBV5-1	TRBJ2-2	TGCGCCAGCAGCTTCAGTGACACCGGGGAGCTGTTTTTT	CASSFSDTGELFF
-	-	TRBV6-5	TRBJ2-3	TGTGCCAGCAGTTACAAGCGGATCAGCACAGATACGCAGTATTTT	CASSYKRISTDTQYF
-	-	TRBV5-6	TRBJ1-3	TGTGCCAGCAGCTTGGACAGGGTCGGAAACACCATATATTTT	CASSLDRVGNTIYF
-	-	TRBV5-1	TRBJ1-1	TGCGCCAGCAGCGCGCACCCGGGGACTGAAGCTTTCTTT	CASSAHPGTEAFF
TRBD1	-	TRBV7-9	TRBJ1-4	TGTGCCAGCATCCAAGGAGGGACAGGGGTCGGAAAACTGTTTTTT	CASIQGGTGVGKLFF
TRBD2	-	TRBV30	TRBJ2-7	TGTGCCTGGAGTGCCACTAGCGGAAGCTCCTACGAGCAGTACTTC	CAWSATSGSSYEQYF
-	-	TRBV19	TRBJ1-4	TGTGCCAGTAGTTTATTTGGGCGTGCAACTAATGAAAAACTGTTTTTT	CASSLFGRATNEKLFF
-	-	TRBV7-6	TRBJ1-1	TGTGCCAGCAGCGAACGGGTCCTCCAAAGGACTGAAGCTTTCTTT	CASSERVLQRTEAFF
-	-	TRBV5-8	TRBJ2-2	TGTGCCAGCAGCTTGTTTCCGACAGGCAACACCGGGGAGCTGTTTTTT	CASSLFPTGNTGELFF
TRBD1	-	TRBV19	TRBJ1-5	TGTGCCAGTAGCCCTAGGGACAGGGGACTTAGCAATCAGCCCCAGCATTTT	CASSPRDRGLSNQPQHF
-	-	TRBV19	TRBJ2-2	TGTGCCAGTAGCCAAAATACCGGGGAGCTGTTTTTT	CASSQNTGELFF
TRBD1	once	TRBV28	TRBJ1-1	TGTGCCAGCAGTTCCTCAGGGGGGACTGAAGCTTTCTTT	CASSSSGGTEAFF
TRBD1	-	TRBV27	TRBJ1-2	TGTGCCAGCAGTACGAACCGACAGGGTTATGGCTACACCTTC	CASSTNRQGYGYTF